These 11 T cell receptor beta chains share one sample of origin, sequenced in a study of T cells after yellow fever vaccination. TCRdb reprocessed the 5' RACE reads with MiXCR, giving one entry per CDR3 protein. The sample records 340,000 or so distinct CDR3 sequences, about 12% being singletons. The material was CD4+ T cells sorted from PBMCs, obtained 15 days after the yellow fever booster vaccination. The receptors originated from a man aged 18 to 29 who received the YFV17D yellow fever vaccine.

This clonotype was seen more than once but under ten times. The J gene is TRBJ1-3, the V gene TRBV6-6; D is undetermined. V was cut by 6 bases and J by 4 bases, with 22 bases left in between. Germline CDR1 MNHNY, CDR2 SVGAGI (reference sequence). The CDR3 length is 17 residues. CDR3 bases: TGTGCCAGCAGAGCAAAGGGCCTACCGAGGGCGGGAAACACCATATATTTT. Translating gives CASRAKGLPRAGNTIYF.

In this sample, this clonotype turned up a few times. CDR3 sequence reads: CASSRGQGIDYGYTF. The CDR3 DNA reads TGTGCCAGCAGCCGGGGACAGGGGATAGACTATGGCTACACCTTC. The chain has TRBV7-9 and TRBJ1-2; 10 bases agree with TRBD1. The CDR3 is made up of 15 amino acids. Germline CDR1 SEHNR, CDR2 FQNEAQ (reference sequence). V shed 5 bases and J 3 bases; nucleotides not matched to a gene: 6.

This clonotype was recorded many times. The CDR3 spells CASSLSGRSGNTIYF. For the CDR3, the DNA is TGTGCCAGCAGTTTATCGGGCAGAAGTGGAAACACCATATATTTT. The chain carries TRBV27 and TRBJ1-3; D is unresolved. Per germline, CDR1 MNHEY and CDR2 SMNVEV (reference sequence). Trimming stripped 0 bases from V and 3 bases from J, with 9 bases between. CDR3 size: 15 residues.

This chain uses TRBV20-1 with TRBJ2-3; weak D call: TRBD2 (6 bases). The CDR3 contains 14 residues. Germline CDR1 DFQATT, CDR2 SNEGSKA (reference sequence). Trimming shortened V by 7 bases and J by 5 bases, and 19 bases separated the two germline ends. CDR3 loop: CSGPTAGREDTQYF. CDR3 in DNA: TGCAGTGGACCGACGGCGGGGCGAGAAGATACGCAGTATTTT.

This clonotype has just a few counts. This chain uses TRBV4-2 with TRBJ1-2; 9 bases line up with TRBD1. The trim removed 4 bases at V and 2 bases at J, leaving 5 bases unmatched. The CDR3 has 15 residues. CDR1 and CDR2 (germline): LGHNA, YNFKEQ. As DNA, the CDR3 is TGTGCCAGCAGCCCGGGACAGGGAGTAAACTATGGCTACACCTTC. Amino acids: CASSPGQGVNYGYTF.

The V call is TRBV7-8, the J call TRBJ2-1; possible D gene TRBD2, 6 bases. The V and J ends lost 0 bases and 9 bases respectively, with 9 bases between them. CDR3 length: 13 residues. Germline CDR1 reads SGHVS; CDR2 reads FQNEAQ. CDR3 amino acids: CASSLAEGSEQFF. The CDR3 bases are TGTGCCAGCAGCTTAGCGGAGGGGAGTGAGCAGTTCTTC.

A few counts support this clonotype. The genes are TRBV10-3 and TRBJ2-2; D is possibly TRBD1 (6 bases). Trimming removed 7 bases at V and 4 bases at J, with 13 bases between. CDR1 and CDR2 (germline): ENHRY, SYGVKD. The CDR3 loop spans 14 amino acids. The CDR3 sequence is CAITGAESTGELFF. For the CDR3, the DNA is TGTGCCATCACAGGGGCAGAGAGCACCGGGGAGCTGTTTTTT.

The rearrangement joins TRBV29-1 to TRBJ1-1; a possible D gene is TRBD1 (6 bases). Trimming removed 4 bases at V and 0 bases at J, with 12 bases between. The CDR3 runs to 14 residues. Germline V gives CDR1 SQVTM, CDR2 ANQGSEA. In nucleotides, the CDR3 is TGCAGCGTTGCGGGCAGGGGAGTGAACACTGAAGCTTTCTTT. Its protein is CSVAGRGVNTEAFF.

The chain is built from TRBV20-1 and TRBJ2-1; 7 positions agree with TRBD2. This CDR3 has 14 residues. Germline V lookup: CDR1 DFQATT, CDR2 SNEGSKA (reference sequence). With V trimmed by 3 bases and J by 7 bases, 9 bases remained unmatched. CDR3 in amino acids: CSASRAGVRNEQFF. The CDR3 coding sequence is TGCAGTGCTAGTCGGGCGGGGGTTAGGAATGAGCAGTTCTTC.

The chain is built from TRBV4-2 and TRBJ1-5; D uncertain. Germline CDR1 and CDR2: LGHNA and YNFKEQ. The CDR3 runs to 14 residues. Trimming cost V 6 bases and J 1 base, with 10 bases left between them. The CDR3: CASRNLWSNQPQHF. The CDR3 coding sequence is TGTGCCAGCAGAAACCTGTGGAGCAATCAGCCCCAGCATTTT.

This clonotype turned up a few times. In DNA form, the CDR3 reads TGTGCCAGCAGCGAATCAGAAGGGTCCTACAATGAGCAGTTCTTC. This codes for CASSESEGSYNEQFF. This chain joins TRBV9 and TRBJ2-1; no reliable D call. CDR1 is SGDLS and CDR2 is YYNGEE in the germline V gene. Trimming pared 3 bases from V and 1 base from J, leaving 11 bases between. The CDR3 extends over 15 amino acids.